This is a list of T cell receptor beta chains from one sample in a study of OX40 agonist ivuxolimab in advanced cancers. Clones were sequenced by immunoSEQ multiplex PCR, and TCRdb holds only the in-frame ones, with some missing. The sample has 40,000 to 50,000 clones, 84% seen once. This specimen consisted of CD4+ or CD8+ T cells sorted from blood, obtained in a trial of the OX40 agonist ivuxolimab. The receptor source for this set is an adult with an advanced solid tumor such as melanoma, head and neck, liver or kidney cancer. CDR3s include the opening cysteine and the closing phenylalanine or tryptophan. D genes are given only for firm matches. Clone size, where shown, is once, few, many, or a class for clones that have expanded.

-	TRBD1	TRBV27	TRBJ2-1	TGTGCCAGCAGTTTATTGGGACAGGCCCACAATGAGCAGTTCTTC	CASSLLGQAHNEQFF
-	-	TRBV5-1	TRBJ2-3	TGCGCCAGCAGGAGCGTTTCTAGCACAGATACGCAGTATTTT	CASRSVSSTDTQYF
-	TRBD2	TRBV7-6	TRBJ2-7	TGTGCCAGCAGCACGGGACTAGGGAAGGAGGCCTACGAGCAGTACTTC	CASSTGLGKEAYEQYF
-	TRBD2	TRBV9	TRBJ2-1	TGTGCCAGCAGCGCCAGACTAGCAGGTTTCCTGAATGAGCAGTTCTTC	CASSARLAGFLNEQFF
-	-	TRBV7-2	TRBJ2-7	TGTGCCAGCAGCTTACGCGGAAATCCTTACGAGCAGTACTTC	CASSLRGNPYEQYF
-	TRBD1	TRBV10-3	TRBJ2-5	TGTGCCATCAGTTTTAGGGGACAGGGGCCCGAGACCCAGTACTTC	CAISFRGQGPETQYF
-	-	TRBV14	TRBJ2-7	TGTGCCAGCAGCCAAGGATTTGCGGGTGGAGCTTACGAGCAGTACTTC	CASSQGFAGGAYEQYF
few	-	TRBV4-3	TRBJ1-5	TGCGCCAGCAGCTCAGGGGAACTGTGTAATCCTAGCAATCAGCCCCAGCATTTT	CASSSGELCNPSNQPQHF
-	-	TRBV19	TRBJ2-7	TGTGCCAGTAGTATGGACGGGTCCCCGGAGCAGTACTTC	CASSMDGSPEQYF
-	-	TRBV27	TRBJ1-5	TGTGCCAGCAGTTTATACCCCACCGGACGCAATCAGCCCCAGCATTTT	CASSLYPTGRNQPQHF
-	-	TRBV5-6	TRBJ2-1	TGTGCCAGCAGCTCGCCTCTCACCGGGATATACAATGAGCAGTTCTTC	CASSSPLTGIYNEQFF
-	-	TRBV7-8	TRBJ1-4	TGTGCCAGCAGCTTAGAGGGGCAGGGAGGGGATGAAAAACTGTTTTTT	CASSLEGQGGDEKLFF
-	-	TRBV27	TRBJ2-7	TGTGCCAGCACCTATAACTACGAGCAGTACTTC	CASTYNYEQYF
-	-	TRBV12-5	TRBJ2-7	TGTGCTAGTGGTCTATCTCGATCGAGGGGCGGGATCAACGAGCAGTACTTC	CASGLSRSRGGINEQYF
-	TRBD2	TRBV28	TRBJ2-1	TGTGCCAGCAGCTCCACCTACCCCGGGACTAGCGGGGGGGCGGGGACAATAGGTGAGCAGTTCTTC	CASSSTYPGTSGGAGTIGEQFF
-	TRBD2	TRBV7-9	TRBJ2-1	TGTGCCAGCAGCTCCGGTCCCGGGACTAGCGGCAATGAGCAGTTCTTC	CASSSGPGTSGNEQFF
-	-	TRBV4-2	TRBJ2-5	TGTGCCAGCAGCCAAGATTGGGGGGAGACCCAGTACTTC	CASSQDWGETQYF
-	-	TRBV5-6	TRBJ2-3	TGTGCCAGCACCGAGAGGGGCACAGATACGCAGTATTTT	CASTERGTDTQYF
few	-	TRBV7-9	TRBJ1-2	TGTGCCAGCAGCTTAGGGACAGCGTATGGCTACACCTTC	CASSLGTAYGYTF
-	TRBD2	TRBV19	TRBJ2-1	TGTGCCAGCAGTGGGGAGCGGGAGGACCCCTACAATGAGCAGTTCTTC	CASSGEREDPYNEQFF
-	-	TRBV5-6	TRBJ2-1	TGTGCCAGCAGCTTGGGTCCCGAGCAGTTCTTC	CASSLGPEQFF
once	-	TRBV19	TRBJ2-6	TGTGCCAGTAGTATAGACCTGGCTGGGGCCAACGTCCTGACTTTC	CASSIDLAGANVLTF
few	-	TRBV5-4	TRBJ1-2	TGTGCCAGCAGCTTTAGGGGCGGTGGCTATGGCTACACCTTC	CASSFRGGGYGYTF
-	-	TRBV6-6	TRBJ2-3	TGTGCCAGCAGCTTATTATTAGAAAGGGGCACAGATACGCAGTATTTT	CASSLLLERGTDTQYF
few	TRBD2	TRBV4-2	TRBJ2-5	TGTGCCAGCAGCCAAGGTAATAGCGGGGACCAAGAGACCCAGTACTTC	CASSQGNSGDQETQYF
-	-	TRBV5-6	TRBJ2-5	TGTGCCAGCAGCTTTCGGGGTATTGGGGAGCAGTACTTC	CASSFRGIGEQYF
once	-	TRBV7-2	TRBJ2-5	TGTGCCAGCAGCCAAACCGCAGCTGGAGACGGGCGAGAGACCCAGTACTTC	CASSQTAAGDGRETQYF
-	-	TRBV7-3	TRBJ2-1	TGTGCCAGCAGCTTACTCTATATCAATGAGCAGTTCTTC	CASSLLYINEQFF
once	TRBD2	TRBV10-1	TRBJ2-4	TGCGCCAGCAGTCAGCTAGCGGGGGGATATTCAGCCAAAAACATTCAGTACTTC	CASSQLAGGYSAKNIQYF
-	-	TRBV27	TRBJ2-1	TGTGCCAGCAGTTTATCGGGGGCCTCAAATGAGCAGTTCTTC	CASSLSGASNEQFF
-	-	TRBV7-8	TRBJ2-1	TGTGCCAGCAGCCCTGGTTCTACGACTCAGTTCTTC	CASSPGSTTQFF
-	-	TRBV4-1	TRBJ1-4	TGCGCCAGCAGCCCCACCGCAACTAATGAAAAACTGTTTTTT	CASSPTATNEKLFF
-	TRBD2	TRBV28	TRBJ2-5	TGTGCCAGCACAGGGACTAGCGGGGTCATAGGGACCCAGTACTTC	CASTGTSGVIGTQYF
-	TRBD2	TRBV6-1	TRBJ2-3	TGTGCCAGCAGTGCCCTCTTCGGGGGGGCCGGCACAGATACGCAGTATTTT	CASSALFGGAGTDTQYF
-	TRBD1	TRBV28	TRBJ2-1	TGTGCCAGCAGCCCCGGGACAGGGCTTTACAATGAGCAGTTCTTC	CASSPGTGLYNEQFF
-	-	TRBV12-2	TRBJ1-2	TGTGCAAGTCGCTTATCGGACAGGACCTATGGCTACACCTTC	CASRLSDRTYGYTF
many	-	TRBV29-1	TRBJ2-6	TGCAGCGTTGTCTTGAGCGCTGGGGCCAACGTCCTGACTTTC	CSVVLSAGANVLTF
once	-	TRBV28	TRBJ1-1	TGTGCCAGCAGTTTGATGGGGGGTGGGAGCACTGAAGCTTTCTTT	CASSLMGGGSTEAFF
-	-	TRBV6-5	TRBJ2-3	TGTGCCAGCACCAGGATGTGGGGGGCCCCAGATACGCAGTATTTT	CASTRMWGAPDTQYF
-	-	TRBV19	TRBJ2-7	TGTGCCAGTAGTCCTACTCTTCAGGGATCTTACGAGCAGTACTTC	CASSPTLQGSYEQYF
once	-	TRBV4-1	TRBJ2-2	TGCGCCAGCAGCGGGACCATCGGGGAGCTGTTTTTT	CASSGTIGELFF
-	TRBD1	TRBV5-1	TRBJ1-2	TGCGCCAGCAGCTTGGCCCCACAGGGGGCGCGTGGCTACACCTTC	CASSLAPQGARGYTF
-	TRBD2	TRBV4-1	TRBJ2-1	TGCGCCACCCCTAGGTACGGGACTAGCGGGAGGGCCGTCTACAATGAGCAGTTCTTC	CATPRYGTSGRAVYNEQFF
-	-	TRBV5-4	TRBJ2-1	TGTGCCAGCAGCTTGGGGGGGGGCGAGCAGTTCTTC	CASSLGGGEQFF
once	-	TRBV5-6	TRBJ1-5	TGTGCCAGCATCGCGTGGGGGGGGCAGGAAAGCAATCAGCCCCAGCATTTT	CASIAWGGQESNQPQHF
-	-	TRBV7-4	TRBJ2-7	TGTGCCAGCAGCACTCGGGATTACGAGCAGTACTTC	CASSTRDYEQYF